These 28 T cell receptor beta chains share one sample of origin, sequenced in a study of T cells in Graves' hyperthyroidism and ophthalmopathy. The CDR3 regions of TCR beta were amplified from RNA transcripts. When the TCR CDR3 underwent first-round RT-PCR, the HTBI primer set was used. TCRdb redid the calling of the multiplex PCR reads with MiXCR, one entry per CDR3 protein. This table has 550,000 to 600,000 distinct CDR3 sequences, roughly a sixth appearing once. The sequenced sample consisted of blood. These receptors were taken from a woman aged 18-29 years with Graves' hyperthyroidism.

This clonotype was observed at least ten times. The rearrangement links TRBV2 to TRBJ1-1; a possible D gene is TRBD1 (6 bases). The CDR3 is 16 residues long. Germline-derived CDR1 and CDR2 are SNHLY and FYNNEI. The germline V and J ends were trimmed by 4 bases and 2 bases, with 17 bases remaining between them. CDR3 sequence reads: CASSVARDTDNTEAFF. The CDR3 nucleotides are TGTGCCAGCAGTGTGGCCCGGGACACAGATAACACTGAAGCTTTCTTT.

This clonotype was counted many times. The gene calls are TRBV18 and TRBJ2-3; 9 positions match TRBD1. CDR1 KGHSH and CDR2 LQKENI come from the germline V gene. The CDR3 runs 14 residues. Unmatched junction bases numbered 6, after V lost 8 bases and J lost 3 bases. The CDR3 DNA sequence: TGTGCCAGCACCCCGGGACAGGGAACAGATACGCAGTATTTT. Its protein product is CASTPGQGTDTQYF.

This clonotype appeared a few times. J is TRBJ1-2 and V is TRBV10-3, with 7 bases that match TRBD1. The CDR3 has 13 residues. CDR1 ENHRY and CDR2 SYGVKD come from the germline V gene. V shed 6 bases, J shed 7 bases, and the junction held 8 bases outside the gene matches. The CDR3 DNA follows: TGTGCCATCAGCGAGACAGGGAAGTCTGGCTACACCTTC. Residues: CAISETGKSGYTF.

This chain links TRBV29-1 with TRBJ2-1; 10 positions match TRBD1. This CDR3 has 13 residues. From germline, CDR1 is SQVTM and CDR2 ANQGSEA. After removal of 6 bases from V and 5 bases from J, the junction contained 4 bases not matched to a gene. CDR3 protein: CSVDRGPDNEQFF. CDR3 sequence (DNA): TGCAGCGTAGACAGGGGGCCGGACAATGAGCAGTTCTTC.

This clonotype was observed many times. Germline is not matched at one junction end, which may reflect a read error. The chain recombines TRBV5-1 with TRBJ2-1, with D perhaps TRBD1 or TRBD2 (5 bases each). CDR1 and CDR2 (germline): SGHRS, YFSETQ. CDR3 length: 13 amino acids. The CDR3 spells CASSLGVGNEQFF. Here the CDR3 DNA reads TGTGCCAGCAGCTTGGGGGTGGGTAATGAGCAGTTCTTC.

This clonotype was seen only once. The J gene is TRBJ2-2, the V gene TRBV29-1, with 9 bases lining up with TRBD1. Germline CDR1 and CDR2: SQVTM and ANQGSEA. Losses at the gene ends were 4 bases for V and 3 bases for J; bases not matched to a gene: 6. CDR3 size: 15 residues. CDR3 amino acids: CSVVFGTGYTGELFF. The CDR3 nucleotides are TGCAGCGTTGTTTTCGGGACAGGGTACACCGGGGAGCTGTTTTTT.

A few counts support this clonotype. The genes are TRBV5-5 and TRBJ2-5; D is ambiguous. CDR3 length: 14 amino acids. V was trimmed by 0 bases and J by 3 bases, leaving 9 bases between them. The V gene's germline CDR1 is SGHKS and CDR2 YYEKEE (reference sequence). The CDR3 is CASSLGQYEETQYF. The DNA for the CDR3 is TGTGCCAGCAGCTTGGGCCAGTATGAAGAGACCCAGTACTTC.

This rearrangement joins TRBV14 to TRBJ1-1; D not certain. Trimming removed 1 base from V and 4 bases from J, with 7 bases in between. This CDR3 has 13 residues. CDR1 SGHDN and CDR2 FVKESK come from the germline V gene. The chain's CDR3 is CASSQGYVTEAFF. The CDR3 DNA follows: TGTGCCAGCAGCCAAGGTTATGTCACTGAAGCTTTCTTT.

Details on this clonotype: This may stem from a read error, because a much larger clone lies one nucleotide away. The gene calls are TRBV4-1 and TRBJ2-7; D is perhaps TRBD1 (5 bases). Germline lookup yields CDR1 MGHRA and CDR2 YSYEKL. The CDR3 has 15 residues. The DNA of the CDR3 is TGCGCCAGCAGCCAAGAGAGGCAGGGATCCTACGAGCGGTACTTC. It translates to CASSQERQGSYERYF.

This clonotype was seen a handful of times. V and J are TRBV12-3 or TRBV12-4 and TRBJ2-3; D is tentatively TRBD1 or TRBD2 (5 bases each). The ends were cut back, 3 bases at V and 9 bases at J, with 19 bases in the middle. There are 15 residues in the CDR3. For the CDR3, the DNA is TGTGCCAGCAGTTTCATTGCTGGGACCTTGGGGACGCAGTATTTT. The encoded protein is CASSFIAGTLGTQYF.

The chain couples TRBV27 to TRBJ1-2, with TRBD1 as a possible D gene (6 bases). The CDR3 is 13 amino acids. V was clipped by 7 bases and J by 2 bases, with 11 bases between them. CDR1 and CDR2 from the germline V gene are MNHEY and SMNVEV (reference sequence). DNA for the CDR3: TGTGCCAGCAAAACAGGGCAGAACTATGGCTACACCTTC. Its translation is CASKTGQNYGYTF.

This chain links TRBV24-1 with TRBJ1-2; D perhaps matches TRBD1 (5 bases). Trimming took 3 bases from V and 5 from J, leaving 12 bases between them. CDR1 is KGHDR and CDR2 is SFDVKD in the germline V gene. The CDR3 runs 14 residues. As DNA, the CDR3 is TGTGCCACCAGTGATCCAGGCAGGGCATATGGCTACACCTTC. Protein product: CATSDPGRAYGYTF.

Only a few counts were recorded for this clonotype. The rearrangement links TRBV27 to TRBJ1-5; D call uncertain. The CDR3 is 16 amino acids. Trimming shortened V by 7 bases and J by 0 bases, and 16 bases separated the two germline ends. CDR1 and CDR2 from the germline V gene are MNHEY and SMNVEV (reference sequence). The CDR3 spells CASTHKKTHSNQPQHF. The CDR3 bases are TGTGCCAGCACCCACAAGAAAACACATAGCAATCAGCCCCAGCATTTT.

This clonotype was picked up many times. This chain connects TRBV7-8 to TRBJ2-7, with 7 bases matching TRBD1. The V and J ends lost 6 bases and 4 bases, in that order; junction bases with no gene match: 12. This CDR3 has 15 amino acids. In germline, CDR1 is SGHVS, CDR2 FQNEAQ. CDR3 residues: CASSLTGDGWYEQYF. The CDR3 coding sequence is TGTGCCAGCAGTTTAACAGGGGATGGGTGGTACGAGCAGTACTTC.

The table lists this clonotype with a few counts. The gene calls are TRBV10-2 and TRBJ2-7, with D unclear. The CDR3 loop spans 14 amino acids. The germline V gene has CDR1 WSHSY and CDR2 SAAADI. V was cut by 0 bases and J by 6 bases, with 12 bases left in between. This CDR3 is CASSESNQAGEQYF. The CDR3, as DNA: TGCGCCAGCAGTGAGTCGAACCAGGCCGGCGAGCAGTACTTC.

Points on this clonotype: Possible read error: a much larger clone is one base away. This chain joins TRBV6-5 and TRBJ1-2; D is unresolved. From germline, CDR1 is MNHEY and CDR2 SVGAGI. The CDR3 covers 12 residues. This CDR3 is CASGYIVHGYTF. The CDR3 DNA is TGTGCCAGCGGTTACATAGTTCATGGCTACACCTTC.

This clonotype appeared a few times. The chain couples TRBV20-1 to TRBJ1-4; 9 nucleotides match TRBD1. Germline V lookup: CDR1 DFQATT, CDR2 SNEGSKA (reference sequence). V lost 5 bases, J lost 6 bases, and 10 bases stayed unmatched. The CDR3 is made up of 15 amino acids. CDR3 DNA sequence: TGCAGTGCTCTCCGGGACAGGGAGTTGGATGAAAAACTGTTTTTT. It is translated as CSALRDRELDEKLFF.

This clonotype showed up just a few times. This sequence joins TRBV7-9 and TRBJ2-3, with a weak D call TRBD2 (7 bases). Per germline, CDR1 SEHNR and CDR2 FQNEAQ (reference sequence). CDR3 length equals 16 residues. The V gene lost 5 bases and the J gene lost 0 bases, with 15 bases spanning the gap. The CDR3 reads CASSAFRGASTDTQYF. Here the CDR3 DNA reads TGTGCCAGCAGCGCCTTTCGGGGGGCTAGCACAGATACGCAGTATTTT.

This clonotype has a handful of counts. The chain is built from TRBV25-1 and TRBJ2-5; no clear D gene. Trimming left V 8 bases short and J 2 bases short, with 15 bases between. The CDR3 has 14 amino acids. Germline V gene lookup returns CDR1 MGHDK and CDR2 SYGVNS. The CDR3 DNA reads TGTGCCAGCGGTGGTTGGTGGGTTCAAGAGACCCAGTACTTC. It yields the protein CASGGWWVQETQYF.

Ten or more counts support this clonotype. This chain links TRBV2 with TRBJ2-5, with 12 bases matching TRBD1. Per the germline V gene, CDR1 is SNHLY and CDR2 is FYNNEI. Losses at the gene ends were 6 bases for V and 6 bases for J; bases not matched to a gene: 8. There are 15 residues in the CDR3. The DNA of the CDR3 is TGTGCCAGCAGGGGACAGGGGGCGCCGAAAAAGACCCAGTACTTC. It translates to CASRGQGAPKKTQYF.

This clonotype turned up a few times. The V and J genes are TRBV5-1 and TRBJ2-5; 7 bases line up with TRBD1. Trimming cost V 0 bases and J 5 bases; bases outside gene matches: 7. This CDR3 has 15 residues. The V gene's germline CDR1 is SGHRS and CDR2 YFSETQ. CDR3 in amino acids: CASSLVTGRMETQYF. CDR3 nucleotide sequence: TGCGCCAGCAGCTTGGTGACAGGGCGAATGGAGACCCAGTACTTC.

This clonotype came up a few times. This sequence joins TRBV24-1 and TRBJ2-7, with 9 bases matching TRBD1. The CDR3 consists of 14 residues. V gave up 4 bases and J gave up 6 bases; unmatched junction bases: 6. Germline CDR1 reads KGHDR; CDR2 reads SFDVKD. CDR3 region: CATSDPWDRAEQYF. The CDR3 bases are TGTGCCACCAGTGACCCATGGGACAGGGCCGAGCAGTACTTC.

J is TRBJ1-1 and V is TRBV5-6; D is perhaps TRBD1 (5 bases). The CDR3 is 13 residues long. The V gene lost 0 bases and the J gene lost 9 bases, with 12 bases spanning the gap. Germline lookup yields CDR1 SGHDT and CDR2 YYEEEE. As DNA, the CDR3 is TGTGCCAGCAGCTTGGCCTCTGGGGCGCAAGCTTTCTTT. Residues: CASSLASGAQAFF.

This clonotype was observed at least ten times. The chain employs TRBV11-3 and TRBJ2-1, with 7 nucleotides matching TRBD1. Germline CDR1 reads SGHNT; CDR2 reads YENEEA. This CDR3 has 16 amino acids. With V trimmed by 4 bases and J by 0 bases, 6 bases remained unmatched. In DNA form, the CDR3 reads TGTGCCAGCAGCTCTCCGACAGGGAGCTCCTACAATGAGCAGTTCTTC. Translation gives CASSSPTGSSYNEQFF.

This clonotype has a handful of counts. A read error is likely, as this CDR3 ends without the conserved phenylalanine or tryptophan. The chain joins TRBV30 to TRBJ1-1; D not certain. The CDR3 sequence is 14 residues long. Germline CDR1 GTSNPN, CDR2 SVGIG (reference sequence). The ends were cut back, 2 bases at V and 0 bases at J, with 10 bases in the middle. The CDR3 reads CAWSSGRLNTEAFL. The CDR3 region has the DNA TGTGCCTGGAGTTCGGGCAGGCTGAACACTGAAGCTTTCCTT.

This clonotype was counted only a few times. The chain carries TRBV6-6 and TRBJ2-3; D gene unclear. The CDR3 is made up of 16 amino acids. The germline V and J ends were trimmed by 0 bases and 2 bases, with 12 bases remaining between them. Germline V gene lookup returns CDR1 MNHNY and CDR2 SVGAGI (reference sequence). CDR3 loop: CASSYSMARNTDTQYF. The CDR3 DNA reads TGTGCCAGCAGTTACTCGATGGCTAGAAACACAGATACGCAGTATTTT.

DNA of the CDR3: TGCGCCAGCAGCCAAGATCCGACAGGGTACTATGGCTACACCTTC. This codes for CASSQDPTGYYGYTF. V and J are TRBV4-1 and TRBJ1-2, with TRBD1 identical over 7 bases. The germline V gene has CDR1 MGHRA and CDR2 YSYEKL. The CDR3 totals 15 residues. After removal of 0 bases from V and 3 bases from J, the junction contained 4 bases not matched to a gene.

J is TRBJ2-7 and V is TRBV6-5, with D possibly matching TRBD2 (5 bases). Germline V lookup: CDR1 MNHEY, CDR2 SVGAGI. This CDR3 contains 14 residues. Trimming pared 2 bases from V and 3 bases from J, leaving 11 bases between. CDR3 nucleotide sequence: TGTGCCAGCAGTTACGGTCTAGGAGGCTACGAGCAGTACTTC. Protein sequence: CASSYGLGGYEQYF.